The clone carrying this T cell receptor beta chain was found many times. Antigen: not known. Per the germline V gene, CDR1 is MNHEY and CDR2 is SVGAGI. V lost 1 base and J 0 bases, leaving 7 bases between the germline ends. The CDR3 covers 14 residues. The sample comes from a study of identical twins. Study-wide results and caveats: Beta out-of-frame sequences showed weaker excess twin sharing.

TCRdb used MiXCR to reprocess the 5' RACE reads, holding one entry per CDR3 protein. Here the sample spans 200,000 to 250,000 distinct CDR3 sequences, more than 9% being singletons. The origin of this receptor is a man between 45 and 60 years old in good health. What was sequenced was memory T cells sorted from blood. The V call is TRBV6-5, the J call TRBJ2-7; D may be TRBD2 (5 bases). For the CDR3, the DNA is TGTGCCAGCAGTTACTTTGGGAGCTCCTACGAGCAGTACTTC. It yields the protein CASSYFGSSYEQYF.